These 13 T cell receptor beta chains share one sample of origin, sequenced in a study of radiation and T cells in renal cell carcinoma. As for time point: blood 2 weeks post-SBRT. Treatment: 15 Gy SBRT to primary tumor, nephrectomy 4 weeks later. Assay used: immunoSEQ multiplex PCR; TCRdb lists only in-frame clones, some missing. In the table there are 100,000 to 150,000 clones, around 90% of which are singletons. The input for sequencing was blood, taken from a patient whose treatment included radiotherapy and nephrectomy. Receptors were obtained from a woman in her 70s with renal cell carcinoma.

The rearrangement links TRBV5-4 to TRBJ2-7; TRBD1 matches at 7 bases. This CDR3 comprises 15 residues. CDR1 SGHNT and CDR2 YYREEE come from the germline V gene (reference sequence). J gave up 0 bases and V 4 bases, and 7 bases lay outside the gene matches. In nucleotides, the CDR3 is TGTGCCAGCAGCCCCAGACAGGGTAGCTCCTACGAGCAGTACTTC. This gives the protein CASSPRQGSSYEQYF.

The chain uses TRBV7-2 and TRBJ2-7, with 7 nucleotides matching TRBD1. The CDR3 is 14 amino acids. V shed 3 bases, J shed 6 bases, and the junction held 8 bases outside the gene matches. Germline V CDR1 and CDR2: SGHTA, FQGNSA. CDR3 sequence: CASSFTGEGIEQYF. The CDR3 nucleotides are TGTGCCAGCAGCTTCACAGGGGAAGGCATCGAGCAGTACTTC.

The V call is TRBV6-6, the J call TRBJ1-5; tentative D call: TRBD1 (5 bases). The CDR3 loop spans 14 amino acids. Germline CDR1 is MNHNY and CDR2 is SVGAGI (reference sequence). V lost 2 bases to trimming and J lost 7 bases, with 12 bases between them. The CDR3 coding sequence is TGTGCCAGCAGTTACCCGGGGACGGAACAGCCCCAGCATTTT. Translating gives CASSYPGTEQPQHF.

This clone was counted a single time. The CDR3 here is CASIGTGSGYTF. The CDR3 nucleotides are TGTGCCAGTATCGGGACAGGCTCCGGCTACACCTTC. This chain uses TRBV19 with TRBJ1-2; 8 bases line up with TRBD1. Trimming removed 7 bases from V and 8 bases from J; junction bases left unmatched: 6. This CDR3 is 12 amino acids long. CDR1 LNHDA and CDR2 SQIVND come from the germline V gene (reference sequence).

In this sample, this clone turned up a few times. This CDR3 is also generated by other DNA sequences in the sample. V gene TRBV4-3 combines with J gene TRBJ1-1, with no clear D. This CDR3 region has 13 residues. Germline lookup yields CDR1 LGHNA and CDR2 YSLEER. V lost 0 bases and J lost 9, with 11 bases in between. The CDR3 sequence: CASSQDRFGQAFF. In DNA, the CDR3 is TGCGCCAGCAGCCAAGATAGGTTTGGGCAAGCTTTCTTT.

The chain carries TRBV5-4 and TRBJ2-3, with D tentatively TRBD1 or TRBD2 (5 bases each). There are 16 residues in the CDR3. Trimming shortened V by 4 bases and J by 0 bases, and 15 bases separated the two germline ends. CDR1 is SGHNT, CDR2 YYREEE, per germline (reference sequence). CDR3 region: CASSAGTARSTDTQYF. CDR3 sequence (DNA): TGTGCCAGCAGCGCCGGGACGGCGCGAAGCACAGATACGCAGTATTTT.

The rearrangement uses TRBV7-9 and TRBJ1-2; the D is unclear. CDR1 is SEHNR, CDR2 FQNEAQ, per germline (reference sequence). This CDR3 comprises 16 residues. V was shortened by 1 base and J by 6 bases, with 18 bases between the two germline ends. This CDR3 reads CASSLGEGLRRDGYTF. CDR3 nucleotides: TGTGCCAGCAGCTTAGGGGAGGGCTTGCGTAGGGATGGCTACACCTTC.

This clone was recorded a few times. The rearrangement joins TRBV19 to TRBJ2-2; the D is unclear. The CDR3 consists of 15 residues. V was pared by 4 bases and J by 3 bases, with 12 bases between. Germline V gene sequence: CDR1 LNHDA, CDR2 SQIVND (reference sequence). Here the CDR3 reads CASSSVVWDTGELFF. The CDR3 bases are TGTGCCAGTAGTAGCGTCGTGTGGGACACCGGGGAGCTGTTTTTT.

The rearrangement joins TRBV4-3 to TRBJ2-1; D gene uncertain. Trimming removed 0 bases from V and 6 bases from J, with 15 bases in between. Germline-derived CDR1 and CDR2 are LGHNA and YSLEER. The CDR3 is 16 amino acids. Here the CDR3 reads CASSQDRETRSNEQFF. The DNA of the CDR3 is TGCGCCAGCAGCCAAGATCGTGAGACGAGGAGCAATGAGCAGTTCTTC.

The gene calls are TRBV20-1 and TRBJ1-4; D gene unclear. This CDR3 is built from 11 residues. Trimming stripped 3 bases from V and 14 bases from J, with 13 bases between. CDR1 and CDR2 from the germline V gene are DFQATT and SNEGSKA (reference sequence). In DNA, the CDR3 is TGCAGTGCTAGGGAAACTGAGGTGCTGTTTTTT. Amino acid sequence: CSARETEVLFF.

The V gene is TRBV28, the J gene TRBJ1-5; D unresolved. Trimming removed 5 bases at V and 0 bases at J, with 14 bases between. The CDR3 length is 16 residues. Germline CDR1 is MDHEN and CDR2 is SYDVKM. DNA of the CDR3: TGTGCCAGCAGTCCCCAGAGCGGGTTTAGCAATCAGCCCCAGCATTTT. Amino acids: CASSPQSGFSNQPQHF. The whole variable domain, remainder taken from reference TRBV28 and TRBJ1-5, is DVKVTQSSRYLVKRTGEKVFLECVQDMDHENMFWYRQDPGLGLRLIYFSYDVKMKEKGDIPEGYSVSREKKERFSLILESASTNQTSMYLCASSPQSGFSNQPQHFGDGTRLSIL.

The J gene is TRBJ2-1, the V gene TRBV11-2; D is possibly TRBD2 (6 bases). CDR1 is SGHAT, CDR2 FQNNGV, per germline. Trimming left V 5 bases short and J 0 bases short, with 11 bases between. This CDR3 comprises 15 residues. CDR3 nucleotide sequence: TGTGCCAGCAGCCCCGGGACTTCCTCCTACAATGAGCAGTTCTTC. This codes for CASSPGTSSYNEQFF.

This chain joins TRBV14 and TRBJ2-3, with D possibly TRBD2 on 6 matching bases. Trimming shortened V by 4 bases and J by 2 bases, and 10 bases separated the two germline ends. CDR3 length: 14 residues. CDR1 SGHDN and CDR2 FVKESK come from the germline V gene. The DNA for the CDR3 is TGTGCCAGCAGCCGGGGCGGGATCACAGATACGCAGTATTTT. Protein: CASSRGGITDTQYF.